This T cell receptor (beta chain) was captured in a study of graft-versus-host responses after intestinal transplantation. Across the whole study: All recipients were given anti-thymocyte globulin induction, and tacrolimus and steroids were then administered for roughly three years. Study conclusions and caveats: Present in recipient marrow, GvH clones included some that appeared first in ileum or blood.

Comment on this clone: Its antigen is not known.

Assay: immunoSEQ multiplex PCR; the TCRdb copy retains only in-frame clones and omits some. The sample consists of some 100,000 clones, around 90% of them appearing once. The germline V gene encodes CDR1 PRHDT and CDR2 FYEKMQ (reference sequence). This CDR3 contains 15 residues. The V end was cut by 5 bases, the J end by 2 bases, with 15 bases between. The genes are TRBV13 and TRBJ2-5; possibly TRBD1 for D (7 bases). The TCR originated in a human donor who received an intestinal transplant. The sample in question was unstimulated CD8+ T cells sorted from spleen or lymph node cells, obtained before intestinal transplant. In DNA form, the CDR3 reads TGTGCCAGCAGCCGACTACAGGGGAGGCAAGAGACCCAGTACTTC. It yields the protein CASSRLQGRQETQYF.